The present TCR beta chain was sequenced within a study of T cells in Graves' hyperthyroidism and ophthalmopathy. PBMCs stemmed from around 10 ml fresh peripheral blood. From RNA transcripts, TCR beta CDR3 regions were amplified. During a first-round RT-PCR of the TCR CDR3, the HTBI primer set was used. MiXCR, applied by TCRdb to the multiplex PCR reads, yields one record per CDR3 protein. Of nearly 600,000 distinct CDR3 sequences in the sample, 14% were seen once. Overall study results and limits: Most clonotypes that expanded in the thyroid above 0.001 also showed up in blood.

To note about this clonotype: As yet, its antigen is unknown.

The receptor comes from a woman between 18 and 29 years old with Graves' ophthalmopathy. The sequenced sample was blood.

The CDR3 coding sequence is TGTGCCGGGGCAGCGGGAGATTCATACGAGCAGTACTTC. Translation gives CAGAAGDSYEQYF. The genes are TRBV6-1 and TRBJ2-7; the match to TRBD2 covers 8 bases. Looked up from germline, CDR1 is MNHNS and CDR2 is SASEGT. V lost 11 bases and J lost 4; bases outside the gene matches: 10. The CDR3 loop spans 13 amino acids.